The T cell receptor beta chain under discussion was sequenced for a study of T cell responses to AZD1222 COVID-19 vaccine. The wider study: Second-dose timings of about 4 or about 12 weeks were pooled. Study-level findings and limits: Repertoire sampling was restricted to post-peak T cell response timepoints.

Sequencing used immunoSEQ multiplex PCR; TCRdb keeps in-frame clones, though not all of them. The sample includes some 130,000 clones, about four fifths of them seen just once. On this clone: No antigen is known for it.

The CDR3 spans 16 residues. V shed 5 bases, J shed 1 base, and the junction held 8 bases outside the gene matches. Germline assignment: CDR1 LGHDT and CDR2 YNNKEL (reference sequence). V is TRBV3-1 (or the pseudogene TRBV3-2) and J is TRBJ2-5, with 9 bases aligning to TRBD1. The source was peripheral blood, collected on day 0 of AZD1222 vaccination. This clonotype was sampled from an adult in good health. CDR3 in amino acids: CASSGNRGLGQETQYF. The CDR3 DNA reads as TGTGCCAGCAGCGGCAACAGGGGGCTCGGCCAAGAGACCCAGTACTTC.